This T cell receptor beta chain was profiled in a study of blood T cell repertoires in COVID-19 (dated by TCRdb to 2018 to 2021). As for the study more broadly: Samples from collaborators originated in the United States, Italy and Spain and spanned both the acute and convalescent phases of COVID-19. HLA class I and class II types, where available, came from metadata supplied by the sample provider rather than from assay-based typing. Samples came from the ongoing ImmuneRACE study (first 160 participants) plus 1,254 subjects from 6 global collaborators. The dataset comprised deeply sampled blood TCRbeta repertoires from subjects exposed to, actively infected with, or recovered from COVID-19. The repertoires were released in a freely available public database intended as a resource for research on the immune response to SARS-CoV-2. Nearly every sample came with metadata listing a de-identified subject ID, COVID-19 status, age in years and sex. The material from the prospective study consisted of cDNA or gDNA derived from T cells, B-cell-depleted T cells, or PBMCs.

Participants in the prospective study were enrolled through a virtual design, were aged about 18 to 100 years, and lived in approximately 24 United States geographic areas. Cohort assignment in the prospective study relied on participant-reported clinical history from a screening survey and a study questionnaire. Recovered participants in ImmuneRACE Cohort 3 were defined by two consecutive negative NP/OP PCR tests, clearance by a healthcare professional, or resolution of symptoms. Each participant in the prospective study had whole blood, serum and a nasopharyngeal or oropharyngeal swab collected by mobile phlebotomists. Additional blood draws and questionnaires over an approximately 2-month period could optionally be provided by prospective study participants. Before DNA extraction, blood samples from the prospective study were shipped at room temperature or frozen. The cysteine opens and the phenylalanine closes a CDR3 of 19 amino acids. Kept here is only the CDR3 DNA, which spans 57 bases and is read in frame from base 1. The germline V gene (reference sequence) supplies CDR1 LGHDT and CDR2 YNNKEL. Ends trimmed: V by 5 bases, J by 3 bases; bases unmatched to a gene: 11.

What the study reported, not specific to this receptor: The amount of clinical and demographic metadata varied by source and participant and was provided uncurated.

As concerns this clone: Its recognized antigen is unknown. No clone much larger than this one lies a single base away; base qualities are absent.

The immunoSEQ Assay, a bias-controlled multiplex PCR, was used to amplify TCRbeta CDR3 regions from genomic DNA. Concerning the study's data processing: Within the assay, amplification of reference gene primers was used to estimate how many nucleated cells each sample contained. Sequence reads were collapsed and filtered to measure the absolute abundance of every unique TCRbeta CDR3 rearrangement. For each sample, productive Simpson clonality was calculated as the square root of Simpson's diversity index across productive rearrangements. Drawn from immuneACCESS, this table holds only the in-frame rearrangements with V and J called that TCRdb kept. Clones are partly lost; checked studies trace under half to an unresolved V gene and leave the rest unexplained. D and trimming come from the DNA, and the V and J calls and clone size come from that table. Present in this sample are roughly 330,000 clones, over 75% of which were seen just once. The ten top clones hold about 5.4% of the sample.

Sequenced: PBMCs or T cells enriched from blood (not recorded which). The TCR originated in a woman aged 25 to 45 who had recovered from COVID-19. The chain was built from TRBV3-1 (or the pseudogene TRBV3-2) and TRBJ2-1; 15 bases in the junction line up with TRBD2. The CDR3 sequence is CASSKFGTSGGTYYNEQFF. In nucleotides, the sequence is TGTGCCAGCAGCAAGTTCGGGACTAGCGGGGGGACCTACTACAATGAGCAGTTCTTC.